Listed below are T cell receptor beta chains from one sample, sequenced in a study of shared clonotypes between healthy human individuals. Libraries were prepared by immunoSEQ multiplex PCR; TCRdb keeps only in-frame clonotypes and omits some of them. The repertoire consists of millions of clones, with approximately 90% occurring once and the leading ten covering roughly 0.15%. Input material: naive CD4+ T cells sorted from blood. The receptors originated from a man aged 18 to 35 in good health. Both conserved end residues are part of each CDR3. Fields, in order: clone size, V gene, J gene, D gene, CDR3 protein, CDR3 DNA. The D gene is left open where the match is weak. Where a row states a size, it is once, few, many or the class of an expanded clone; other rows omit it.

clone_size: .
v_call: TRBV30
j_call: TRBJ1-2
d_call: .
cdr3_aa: CAWTGEGGYGYTF
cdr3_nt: TGTGCCTGGACCGGGGAAGGTGGCTATGGCTACACCTTC

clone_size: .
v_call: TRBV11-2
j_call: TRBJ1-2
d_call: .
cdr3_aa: CASSLFPDYGYTF
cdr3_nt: TGTGCCAGCAGCTTATTCCCGGATTATGGCTACACCTTC

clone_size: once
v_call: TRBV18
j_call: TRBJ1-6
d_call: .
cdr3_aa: CASSPGRQDSSPLHF
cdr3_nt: TGTGCCAGCTCACCTGGGCGGCAGGACAGTTCACCCCTCCACTTT

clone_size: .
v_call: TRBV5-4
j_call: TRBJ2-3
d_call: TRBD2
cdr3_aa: CASSPMLTSGSTDTQYF
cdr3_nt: TGTGCCAGCAGCCCCATGTTGACTAGCGGGAGCACAGATACGCAGTATTTT

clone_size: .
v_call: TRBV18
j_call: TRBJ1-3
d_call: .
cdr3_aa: CASSPPSAPSYTIYF
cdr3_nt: TGTGCCAGCTCACCACCGTCAGCCCCATCGTACACCATATATTTT

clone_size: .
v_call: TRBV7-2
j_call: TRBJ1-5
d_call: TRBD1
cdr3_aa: CASSITGAQNQPQHF
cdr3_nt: TGTGCCAGCAGCATAACAGGGGCGCAAAATCAGCCCCAGCATTTT

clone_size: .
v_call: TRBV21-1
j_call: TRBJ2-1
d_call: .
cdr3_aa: CASTDRGNLANSLQVNEQFF
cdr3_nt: TGTGCCAGCACCGACAGGGGGAATCTGGCTAACAGCCTTCAAGTAAATGAGCAGTTCTTC

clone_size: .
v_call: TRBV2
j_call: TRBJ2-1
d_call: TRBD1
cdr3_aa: CASSVNRGDGEQFF
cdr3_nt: TGTGCCAGCAGTGTGAACAGGGGGGACGGTGAGCAGTTCTTC

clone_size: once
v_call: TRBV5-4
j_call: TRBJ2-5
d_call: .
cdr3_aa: CASSTGYVETQYF
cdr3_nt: TGTGCCAGCAGCACAGGATATGTAGAGACCCAGTACTTC

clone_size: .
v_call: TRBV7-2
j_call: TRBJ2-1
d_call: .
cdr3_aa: CASSLDWNNEQFF
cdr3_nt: TGTGCCAGCAGCCTGGACTGGAACAATGAGCAGTTCTTC

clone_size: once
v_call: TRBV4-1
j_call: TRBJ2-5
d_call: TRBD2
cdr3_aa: CASSQEGGSGPQETQYF
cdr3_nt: TGCGCCAGCAGCCAAGAGGGCGGTAGCGGGCCCCAAGAGACCCAGTACTTC

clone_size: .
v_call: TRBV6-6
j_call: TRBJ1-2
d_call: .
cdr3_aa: CVTSSYSGYGYTF
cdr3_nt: TGTGTGACAAGTTCTTACTCAGGCTATGGCTACACCTTC

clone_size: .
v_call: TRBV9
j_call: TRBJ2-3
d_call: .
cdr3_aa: CASSVSTPVRGGRDTQYF
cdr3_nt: TGTGCCAGCAGCGTATCCACCCCGGTCCGGGGTGGGAGAGATACGCAGTATTTT

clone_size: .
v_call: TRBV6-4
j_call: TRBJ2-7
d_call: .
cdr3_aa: CASSKTATSYEQYF
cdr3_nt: TGTGCCAGCAGTAAAACGGCTACCTCCTACGAGCAGTACTTC

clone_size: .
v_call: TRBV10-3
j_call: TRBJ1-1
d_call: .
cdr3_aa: CAISLDRSNTEAFF
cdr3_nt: TGTGCCATCAGCCTGGACAGATCTAACACTGAAGCTTTCTTT

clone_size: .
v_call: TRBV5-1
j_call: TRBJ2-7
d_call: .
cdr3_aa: CASSFGGGRWDEQYF
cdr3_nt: TGCGCCAGCAGCTTCGGTGGGGGGCGCTGGGACGAGCAGTACTTC

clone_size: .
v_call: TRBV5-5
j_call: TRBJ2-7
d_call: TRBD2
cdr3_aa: CASNPGLAVYEQYF
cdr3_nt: TGTGCCAGCAACCCGGGACTAGCGGTCTACGAGCAGTACTTC

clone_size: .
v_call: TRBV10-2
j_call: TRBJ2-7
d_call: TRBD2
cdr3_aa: CASMFILAGVNEQYF
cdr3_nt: TGCGCCAGCATGTTTATCCTAGCGGGAGTTAACGAGCAGTACTTC

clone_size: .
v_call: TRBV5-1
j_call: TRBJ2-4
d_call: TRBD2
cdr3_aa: CASSLQGLAEAKNIQYF
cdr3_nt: TGCGCCAGCAGCCTGCAAGGACTAGCGGAAGCCAAAAACATTCAGTACTTC

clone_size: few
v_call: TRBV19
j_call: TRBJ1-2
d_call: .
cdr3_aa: CASSMSNLYGYTF
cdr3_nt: TGTGCCAGTAGTATGAGTAACCTCTATGGCTACACCTTC

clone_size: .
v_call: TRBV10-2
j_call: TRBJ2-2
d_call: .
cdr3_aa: CASHSLGTGELFF
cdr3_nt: TGCGCCAGCCACTCCTTGGGTACCGGGGAGCTGTTTTTT

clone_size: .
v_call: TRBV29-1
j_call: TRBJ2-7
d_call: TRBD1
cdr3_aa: CSARQGGSYEQYF
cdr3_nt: TGCAGCGCACGACAGGGGGGTTCCTACGAGCAGTACTTC

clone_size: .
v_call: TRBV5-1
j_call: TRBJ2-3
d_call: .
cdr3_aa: CASSPTTGVGTDTQYF
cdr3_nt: TGCGCCAGCAGCCCCACAACGGGAGTCGGTACAGATACGCAGTATTTT

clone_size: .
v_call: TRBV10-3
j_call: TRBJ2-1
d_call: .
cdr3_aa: CAIRSDGVNEQFF
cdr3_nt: TGTGCCATCAGGTCGGACGGAGTGAATGAGCAGTTCTTC

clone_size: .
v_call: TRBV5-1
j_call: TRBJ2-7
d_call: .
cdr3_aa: CASSPDREGLEQYF
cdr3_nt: TGCGCCAGCAGCCCGGACAGGGAGGGGCTCGAGCAGTACTTC

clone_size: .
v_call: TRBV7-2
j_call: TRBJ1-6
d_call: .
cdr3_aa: CASSPLHNSPLHF
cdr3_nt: TGTGCCAGCAGCCCCCTGCACAATTCACCCCTCCACTTT

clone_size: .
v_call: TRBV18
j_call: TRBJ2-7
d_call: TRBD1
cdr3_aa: CASSHDRGPYEQYF
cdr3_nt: TGTGCCAGCTCACACGACAGGGGCCCCTACGAGCAGTACTTC

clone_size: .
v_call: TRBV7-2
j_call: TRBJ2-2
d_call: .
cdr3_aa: CASSLSPEPTGELFF
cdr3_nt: TGTGCCAGCAGCTTAAGTCCAGAACCCACCGGGGAGCTGTTTTTT

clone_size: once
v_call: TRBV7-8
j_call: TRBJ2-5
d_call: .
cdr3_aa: CASSQGLLETQYF
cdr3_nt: TGTGCCAGCAGCCAAGGACTATTGGAGACCCAGTACTTC

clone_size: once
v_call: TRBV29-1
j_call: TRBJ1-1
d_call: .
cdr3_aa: CSVRAGNTNTEAFF
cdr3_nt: TGCAGCGTCCGCGCAGGGAATACGAACACTGAAGCTTTCTTT

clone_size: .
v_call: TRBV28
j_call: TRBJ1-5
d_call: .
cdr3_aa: CASSLLTGGQPQHF
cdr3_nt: TGTGCCAGCAGTTTATTGACAGGCGGTCAGCCCCAGCATTTT

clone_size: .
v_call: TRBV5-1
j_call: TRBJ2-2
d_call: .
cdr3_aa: CASSDTGELFF
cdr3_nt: TGCGCCAGCTCCGACACCGGGGAGCTGTTTTTT

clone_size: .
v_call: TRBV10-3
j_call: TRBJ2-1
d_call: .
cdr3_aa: CAISESGTEQFF
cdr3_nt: TGTGCCATCAGTGAGTCCGGGACTGAGCAGTTCTTC

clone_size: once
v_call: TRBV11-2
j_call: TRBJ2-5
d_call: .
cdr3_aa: CASSFGTTQETQYF
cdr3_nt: TGTGCCAGCAGCTTCGGGACAACGCAAGAGACCCAGTACTTC

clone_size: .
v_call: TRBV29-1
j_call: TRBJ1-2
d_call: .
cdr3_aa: CSVEEDNYGYTF
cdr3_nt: TGCAGCGTTGAAGAGGATAACTATGGCTACACCTTC

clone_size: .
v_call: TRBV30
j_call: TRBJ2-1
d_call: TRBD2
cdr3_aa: CAWSVVLAGNNEQFF
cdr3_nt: TGTGCCTGGAGTGTAGTGCTAGCGGGGAACAATGAGCAGTTCTTC

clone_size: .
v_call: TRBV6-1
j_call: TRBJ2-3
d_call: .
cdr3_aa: CASRWPGTDTQYF
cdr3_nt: TGTGCCAGCAGGTGGCCGGGCACAGATACGCAGTATTTT

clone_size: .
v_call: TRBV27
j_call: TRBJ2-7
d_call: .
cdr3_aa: CASSLGSGNSYEQYF
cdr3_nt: TGTGCCAGCAGTTTAGGGTCAGGAAACTCCTACGAGCAGTACTTC

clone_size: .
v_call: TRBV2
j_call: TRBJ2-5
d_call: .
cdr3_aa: CASRDPGSFKETQYF
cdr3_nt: TGTGCCAGCAGGGACCCGGGGAGCTTTAAAGAGACCCAGTACTTC

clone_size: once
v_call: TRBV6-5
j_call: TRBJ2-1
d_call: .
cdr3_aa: CASSGRNEQFF
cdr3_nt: TGTGCCAGCAGTGGCCGCAATGAGCAGTTCTTC

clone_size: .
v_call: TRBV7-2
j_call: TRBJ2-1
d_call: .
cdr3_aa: CASSLVLAIEQFF
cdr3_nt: TGTGCCAGCAGCTTAGTCCTAGCGATTGAGCAGTTCTTC

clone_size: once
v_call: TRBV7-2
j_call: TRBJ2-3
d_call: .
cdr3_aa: CASSSTSSRGTDTQYF
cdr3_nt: TGTGCCAGCAGCTCTACTAGCTCCAGGGGCACAGATACGCAGTATTTT

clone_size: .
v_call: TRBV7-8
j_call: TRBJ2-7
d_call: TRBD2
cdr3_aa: CASSLAGRLAGGEQYF
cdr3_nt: TGTGCCAGCAGCTTAGCGGGTCGACTAGCGGGAGGCGAGCAGTACTTC

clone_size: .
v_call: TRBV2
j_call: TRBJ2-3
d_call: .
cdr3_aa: CASSEGGAGAHTDTQYF
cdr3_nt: TGTGCCAGCAGTGAAGGAGGCGCGGGGGCCCACACAGATACGCAGTATTTT

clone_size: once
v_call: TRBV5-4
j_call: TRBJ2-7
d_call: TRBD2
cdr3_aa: CASSLSAGGPYEQYF
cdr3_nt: TGTGCCAGCAGCTTGTCAGCGGGAGGGCCTTACGAGCAGTACTTC

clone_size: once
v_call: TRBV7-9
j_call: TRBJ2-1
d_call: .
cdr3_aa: CASSLGSQPQFF
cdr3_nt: TGTGCCAGCAGCTTAGGTTCTCAGCCTCAGTTCTTC

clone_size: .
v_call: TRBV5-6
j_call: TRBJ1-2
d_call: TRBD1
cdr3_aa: CASSLSGTGERGYTF
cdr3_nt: TGTGCCAGCAGCTTGTCCGGGACAGGGGAGCGGGGCTACACCTTC

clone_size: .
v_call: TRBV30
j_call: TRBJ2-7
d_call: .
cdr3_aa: CAWSVSLRYEQYF
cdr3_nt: TGTGCCTGGAGTGTATCCCTCCGGTACGAGCAGTACTTC

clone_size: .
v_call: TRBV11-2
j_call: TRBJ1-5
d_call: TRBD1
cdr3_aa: CASSPSTGGWNNQPQHF
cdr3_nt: TGTGCCAGCAGCCCATCGACAGGGGGCTGGAACAATCAGCCCCAGCATTTT

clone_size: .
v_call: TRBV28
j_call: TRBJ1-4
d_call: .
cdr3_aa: CASSLGQKNEKLFF
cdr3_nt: TGTGCCAGCAGTTTAGGGCAGAAGAATGAAAAACTGTTTTTT

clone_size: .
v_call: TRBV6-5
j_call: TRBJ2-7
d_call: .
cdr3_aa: CASSLGLFDEQYF
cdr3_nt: TGTGCCAGCAGCCTGGGCCTCTTCGACGAGCAGTACTTC

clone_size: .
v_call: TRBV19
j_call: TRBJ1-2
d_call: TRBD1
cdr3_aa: CASSEQGHGYTF
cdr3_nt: TGTGCCAGTAGTGAACAGGGGCATGGCTACACCTTC

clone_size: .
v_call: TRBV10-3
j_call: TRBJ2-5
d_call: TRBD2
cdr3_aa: CAISATSGGPQETQYF
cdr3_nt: TGTGCCATCAGTGCGACTAGCGGGGGACCACAAGAGACCCAGTACTTC

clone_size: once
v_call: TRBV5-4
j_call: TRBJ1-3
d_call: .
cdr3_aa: CASSYRPPGNTIYF
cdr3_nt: TGTGCCAGCAGCTATCGACCTCCTGGAAACACCATATATTTT

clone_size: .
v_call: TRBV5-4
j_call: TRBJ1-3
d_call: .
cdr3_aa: CASSYLGGSSGNTIYF
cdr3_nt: TGTGCCAGCAGCTATCTAGGGGGGAGCTCTGGAAACACCATATATTTT

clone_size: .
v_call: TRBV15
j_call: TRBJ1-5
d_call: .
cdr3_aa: CATSRDSRQDQPQHF
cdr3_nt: TGTGCCACCAGCAGAGATAGCCGCCAGGATCAGCCCCAGCATTTT

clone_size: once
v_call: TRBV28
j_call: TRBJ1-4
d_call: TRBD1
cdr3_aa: CASSSPSGQGEKLFF
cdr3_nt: TGTGCCAGCAGTTCCCCGTCCGGACAGGGGGAAAAACTGTTTTTT

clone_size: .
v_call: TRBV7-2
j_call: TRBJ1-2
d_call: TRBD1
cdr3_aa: CASSPDRAGYTF
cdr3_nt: TGTGCCAGCAGCCCCGACAGGGCTGGCTACACCTTC

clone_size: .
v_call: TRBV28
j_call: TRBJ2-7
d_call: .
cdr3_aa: CASKPGLPRSHEQYF
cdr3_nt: TGTGCCAGCAAACCCGGTCTCCCAAGGAGCCACGAGCAGTACTTC